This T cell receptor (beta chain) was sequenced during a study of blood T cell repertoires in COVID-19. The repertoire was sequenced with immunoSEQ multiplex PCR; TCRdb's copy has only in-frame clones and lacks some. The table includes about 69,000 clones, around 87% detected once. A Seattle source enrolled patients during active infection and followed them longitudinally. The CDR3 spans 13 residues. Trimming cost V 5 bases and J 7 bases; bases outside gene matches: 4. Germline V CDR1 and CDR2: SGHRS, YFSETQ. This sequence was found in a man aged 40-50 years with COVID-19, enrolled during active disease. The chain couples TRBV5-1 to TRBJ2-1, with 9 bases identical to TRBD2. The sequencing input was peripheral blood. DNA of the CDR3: TGCGCCAGCAGGGGGACTAGCAGAAATGAGCAGTTCTTC. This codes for CASRGTSRNEQFF.